One and the same sample provided the 20 T cell receptor beta chains below, sequenced in a study of CD8 T cells in ankylosing spondylitis. In TCRdb, the 5' RACE reads were re-called with MiXCR into one record per CDR3 protein. The sample gives 500,000 to 550,000 distinct CDR3 sequences, roughly an eighth of which show up once; over 6.5% is in the top ten. Whole-study results and caveats: Made up of about eight highly homologous variants, a TCR beta motif appeared characteristic of ankylosing spondylitis blood.

No antigen is known for these receptors. Sequenced material: blood, either unsorted or a sorted T cell fraction (not recorded which). Receptors originate from a male donor with ankylosing spondylitis.

The CDR3 loop is CASSPPPTEEAFF. CDR3 coding DNA: TGTGCCAGCAGCCCCCCACCAACAGAGGAAGCTTTCTTT. The V gene is TRBV7-9, the J gene TRBJ1-1; D gene unclear. V was shortened by 5 bases and J by 8 bases, with 15 bases between the two germline ends. The CDR3 length is 13 residues. CDR1 and CDR2 from the germline V gene are SEHNR and FQNEAQ (reference sequence). The full variable domain, its missing parts supplied by reference TRBV7-9 and TRBJ1-1, is DTGVSQNPRHKITKRGQNVTFRCDPISEHNRLYWYRQTLGQGPEFLTYFQNEAQLEKSRLLSDRFSAERPKGSFSTLEIQRTEQGDSAMYLCASSPPPTEEAFFGQGTRLTVV.

The genes are TRBV7-9 and TRBJ2-1; 7 bases are shared with TRBD2. From germline, CDR1 is SEHNR and CDR2 FQNEAQ (reference sequence). The CDR3 has 16 residues. The V and J ends lost 8 bases and 4 bases, in that order; junction bases with no gene match: 14. DNA for the CDR3: TGTGCCAGCCCCCCGGTGTATCCAGCGGGGTACAATGAGCAGTTCTTC. Translated, it gives CASPPVYPAGYNEQFF.

The table lists this clonotype with a count of one. The chain couples TRBV25-1 to TRBJ2-2, with 8 bases fitting TRBD1. CDR1 is MGHDK and CDR2 is SYGVNS in the germline V gene. V gave up 2 bases and J gave up 2 bases; unmatched junction bases: 7. The CDR3 runs 17 residues. CDR3 sequence reads: CASSEAGGSFNTGELFF. CDR3 nucleotide sequence: TGTGCCAGCAGTGAAGCAGGGGGCAGCTTTAACACCGGGGAGCTGTTTTTT.

The chain uses TRBV24-1 and TRBJ2-5, with a possible D match to TRBD1 (6 bases). The CDR3 has 15 residues. V was shortened by 2 bases and J by 5 bases, with 14 bases between the two germline ends. Germline CDR1 reads KGHDR; CDR2 reads SFDVKD. As DNA, the CDR3 is TGTGCCACCAGTGATTCTACAGGGCGGTCGGAGACCCAGTACTTC. It encodes CATSDSTGRSETQYF.

The chain combines TRBV5-4 with TRBJ2-5; D tentatively fits TRBD1 or TRBD2 (6 bases each). Trimming took off 0 bases at V and 4 bases at J, with 13 bases between the two ends. Germline CDR1 is SGHNT and CDR2 is YYREEE (reference sequence). The CDR3 has 15 residues. The CDR3 sequence is CASSLGSKGGETQYF. The CDR3 bases are TGTGCCAGCAGCTTGGGATCCAAGGGGGGAGAGACCCAGTACTTC.

This clonotype came up many times. The rearrangement links TRBV5-5 to TRBJ2-1; no definite D call. This CDR3 has 16 residues. Trimming shortened V by 4 bases and J by 0 bases, and 14 bases separated the two germline ends. Germline V gives CDR1 SGHKS, CDR2 YYEKEE (reference sequence). CDR3 protein: CASSPYSSYSYNEQFF. CDR3 bases: TGTGCCAGCAGCCCTTACAGCTCCTACTCCTACAATGAGCAGTTCTTC.

This clonotype was observed at least ten times. V usage is TRBV5-1 and J usage is TRBJ2-1, with 16 bases fitting TRBD2. This CDR3 is built from 17 residues. Trimming took 4 bases from V and 9 from J; bases not matched to a gene: 10. Germline CDR1 is SGHRS and CDR2 is YFSETQ. CDR3 bases: TGCGCCAGCAGCCAGGGGACTAGCGGGAGGGCCTCCCGTGAGCAGTTCTTC. As protein: CASSQGTSGRASREQFF. The variable domain in full, with the rest retrieved from reference TRBV5-1 and TRBJ2-1, is KAGVTQTPRYLIKTRGQQVTLSCSPISGHRSVSWYQQTPGQGLQFLFEYFSETQRNKGNFPGRFSGRQFSNSRSEMNVSTLELGDSALYLCASSQGTSGRASREQFFGPGTRLTVL.

The chain recombines TRBV6-2 or TRBV6-3 with TRBJ2-2; perhaps TRBD2 as D (5 bases). V was trimmed by 6 bases and J by 12 bases, leaving 8 bases between them. The CDR3 has 10 residues. Germline V gene data show CDR1 as MNHEY and CDR2 as SVGEGT. The CDR3 is CASSRRKLFF. The CDR3 region has the DNA TGTGCCAGCAGCCGGAGGAAGCTGTTTTTT.

This chain links TRBV20-1 with TRBJ2-1; no firm D call. Germline V lookup: CDR1 DFQATT, CDR2 SNEGSKA (reference sequence). This CDR3 has 13 amino acids. V gave up 3 bases and J gave up 2 bases, with 8 bases separating them. In nucleotides, the CDR3 is TGCAGTGCTAGTTCCCTAGCCTACAATGAGCAGTTCTTC. This sequence encodes CSASSLAYNEQFF.

The chain couples TRBV12-3 or TRBV12-4 to TRBJ2-2, with TRBD1 matching 9 bases. The CDR3 runs 18 residues. V was clipped by 5 bases and J by 5 bases; unmatched bases: 15. The CDR3 protein is CASSTALPQGARTGELFF. The CDR3 bases are TGTGCCAGCAGTACGGCCTTACCACAGGGGGCGAGGACCGGGGAGCTGTTTTTT.

The chain employs TRBV20-1 and TRBJ2-7; a possible D gene is TRBD2 (6 bases). CDR3 length equals 13 residues. The ends were cut back, 5 bases at V and 2 bases at J, with 13 bases in the middle. Germline lookup yields CDR1 DFQATT and CDR2 SNEGSKA (reference sequence). CDR3 amino acids: CSALGSSAYEQYF. The CDR3 nucleotides are TGCAGTGCTCTCGGGAGCTCAGCCTACGAGCAGTACTTC.

The rearrangement joins TRBV24-1 to TRBJ2-2; a weak D match, TRBD2 (6 bases). CDR3 length equals 17 residues. V lost 5 bases and J lost 6, with 21 bases in between. Germline-derived CDR1 and CDR2 are KGHDR and SFDVKD. The CDR3 protein is CATSGTSRAPGAGELFF. The CDR3 DNA reads TGTGCCACCAGTGGCACAAGCAGAGCCCCGGGGGCCGGGGAGCTGTTTTTT.

The chain uses TRBV5-1 and TRBJ2-7, with 10 bases fitting TRBD2. V dropped 3 bases and J dropped 3; count of bases not matched to a gene: 6. CDR3 size: 15 residues. Germline values: CDR1 SGHRS, CDR2 YFSETQ. The CDR3 nucleotides read TGCGCCAGCAGCTGGACTAGCGGAATTTACTACGAGCAGTACTTC. This gives the protein CASSWTSGIYYEQYF. Supplemented by reference TRBV5-1 and TRBJ2-7, the full variable domain reads KAGVTQTPRYLIKTRGQQVTLSCSPISGHRSVSWYQQTPGQGLQFLFEYFSETQRNKGNFPGRFSGRQFSNSRSEMNVSTLELGDSALYLCASSWTSGIYYEQYFGPGTRLTVT.

The sample holds a few counts of this clonotype. This chain joins TRBV7-2 and TRBJ1-3; D perhaps matches TRBD1 (5 bases). The V end was cut by 1 base, the J end by 0 bases, with 13 bases between. From germline, CDR1 is SGHTA and CDR2 FQGNSA. This CDR3 spans 17 amino acids. CDR3 sequence: CASSLGGPISSGNTIYF. The CDR3 nucleotides read TGTGCCAGCAGCTTAGGGGGACCGATTTCCTCTGGAAACACCATATATTTT.

The V gene is TRBV6-6, the J gene TRBJ2-5; TRBD1 is a possible D gene (7 bases). With 2 bases removed from V and 5 bases from J, the gap between germline ends came to 9 bases. CDR1 is MNHNY, CDR2 SVGAGI, per germline (reference sequence). The CDR3 covers 13 residues. The CDR3 sequence: CASSYAGGETQYF. The DNA for the CDR3 is TGTGCCAGCAGTTACGCAGGGGGGGAGACCCAGTACTTC.

This clonotype was detected only a few times. This chain joins TRBV7-2 and TRBJ1-2; no clear D. Trimming cost V 0 bases and J 6 bases, with 8 bases left between them. This CDR3 is 13 amino acids long. Germline values: CDR1 SGHTA, CDR2 FQGNSA. This CDR3 reads CASSLAAGNGYTF. The CDR3 bases are TGTGCCAGCAGCTTAGCGGCGGGGAATGGCTACACCTTC.

The gene calls are TRBV3-1 and TRBJ2-5, with 10 nucleotides matching TRBD2. V shed 3 bases and J 2 bases; nucleotides not matched to a gene: 6. Germline loops: CDR1 LGHDT, CDR2 YNNKEL (reference sequence). The CDR3 extends over 16 amino acids. The CDR3 DNA is TGTGCCAGCAGCCAGCCGGGACTAGCGAGGCAAGAGACCCAGTACTTC. As protein: CASSQPGLARQETQYF.

This clonotype has at least ten counts. The chain combines TRBV24-1 with TRBJ1-4; 12 bases are a match to TRBD1. CDR3 length: 15 residues. CDR1 and CDR2 (germline): KGHDR, SFDVKD. V shed 4 bases, J shed 8 bases, and the junction held 4 bases outside the gene matches. The CDR3 DNA is TGTGCCACCAGTGACTCCGGGACAGGGGGCGAAAAACTGTTTTTT. Translated, it gives CATSDSGTGGEKLFF.

On this clonotype: The germline gene is not matched at one end of the junction; a read error may be the cause. This chain links TRBV24-1 with TRBJ2-1, with TRBD1 as a possible D gene (5 bases). This CDR3 has 15 amino acids. From germline, CDR1 is KGHDR and CDR2 SFDVKD. The CDR3 reads CATSGADSSYNEQFF. For the CDR3, the DNA is TGTGCCACTAGTGGGGCAGACAGCTCCTACAATGAGCAGTTCTTC.

This clonotype was recorded at least ten times. The rearrangement joins TRBV12-3 or TRBV12-4 to TRBJ2-3; 8 positions agree with TRBD2. Losses at the gene ends were 5 bases for V and 14 bases for J; bases not matched to a gene: 9. There are 12 residues in the CDR3. The CDR3 nucleotides read TGTGCCAGCAGTCTCGGACTAGCACCCACGTATTTT. This encodes CASSLGLAPTYF.